This record looks at one T cell receptor (beta chain) sequence and its context. The antigen is not known. TCRdb keeps only in-frame clones here, not all; method: immunoSEQ multiplex PCR. The repertoire holds some 120,000 clones, with 80% to 90% as singletons. The data stem from a study of T cell responses to AZD1222 COVID-19 vaccine. The overall study: Samples with a second dose at about 4 or about 12 weeks were pooled together. Overall study findings and caveats: The repertoires were collected only after the peak T cell response. Baseline seropositives among AZD1222 recipients totaled only five or six.

This CDR3 comprises 16 residues. Trimming left V 0 bases short and J 0 bases short, with 8 bases between. Germline loops: CDR1 LGHNT, CDR2 FRNRAP. V gene TRBV12-5 combines with J gene TRBJ1-4; D is unresolved. The receptor comes from an adult in good health. The sample was peripheral blood, taken on day 0 of AZD1222 vaccination. The CDR3 protein is CASGLVHGSTNEKLFF. Written as DNA, the CDR3 is TGTGCTAGTGGTTTGGTACACGGATCAACTAATGAAAAACTGTTTTTT.